This TCR beta chain was profiled in a study of blood T cell repertoires in COVID-19. Overall study: There were acute and convalescent COVID-19 samples, and they came from the United States, Italy and Spain.

Sequenced by immunoSEQ multiplex PCR; TCRdb stores in-frame clones only, minus some. The sample shows about 220,000 clones, more than 75% of them seen only once. The CDR3 totals 17 residues. The V and J ends lost 0 bases and 3 bases, in that order; junction bases with no gene match: 7. Germline V CDR1 and CDR2: LNHDA, SQIVND (reference sequence). The chain joins TRBV19 to TRBJ2-1; 8 nucleotides line up with TRBD2. The sequencing sample was made of peripheral blood. The TCR originated in a human donor in a cohort sampled during active COVID-19. The CDR3 here is CASSIDALAGYYNEQFF. In DNA, the CDR3 is TGTGCCAGTAGTATAGACGCCCTAGCGGGTTACTACAATGAGCAGTTCTTC.